This TCR beta chain was identified in a study of T cells after yellow fever vaccination (dated by TCRdb to between 2017 and 2020). A note on the overall study: The SMART-Seq v4 Ultra Low Input RNA kit was used to prepare libraries from fractions with low cell numbers. The cohort comprised two healthy male donors, one aged 18 to 29 and one aged 30 to 40 years. To follow T-cell clones before and after both primary and booster YFV17D yellow fever vaccination, bulk TCR alpha and beta repertoires underwent longitudinal sequencing. Bulk PBMC replicates and cell subsets were isolated from blood drawn at multiple timepoints before and after both primary and secondary immunization. Broader findings and caveats from the paper: A small fraction of clonotypes appeared in both the CD4 and CD8 compartments, likely as a result of convergent recombination. FACS-sorted repertoires could contain abundant contaminating clonotypes from the bulk population, so computational filtering was required. Compared with the primary T-cell response, the secondary T-cell response was faster but weaker, reaching its peak on day 5 rather than on day 15. After the booster, most clones that had expanded after primary vaccination were detected again (approximately 96% of CD4 and roughly nine tenths of CD8), suggesting broad maintenance of memory. Because only a couple of donors were included in the study, the extent to which the findings can be generalized is limited.

This clonotype was observed at least ten times. What antigen it recognizes has not been identified. No base-level quality is on record; no much larger clone is a single base apart. Spanning cysteine to phenylalanine, the CDR3 consists of 12 amino acids. The kept DNA is CDR3 alone, 36 bases in frame from the first base. V sheds 1 base and J sheds 7 bases, leaving 4 bases between their ends. CDR1 and CDR2 were assigned from the germline V gene as SGHTA and FQGNSA. The treatment or condition label, read with the paper, signifies: live attenuated yellow fever vaccine strain. Two biological replicates of bulk PBMCs were collected at each blood-draw timepoint. PBMCs were isolated from peripheral blood using a standard Ficoll-Paque protocol. TriZol was used to extract RNA from bulk PBMCs, CD4 and CD8 fractions, and dextramer-positive and dextramer-negative fractions. Synthesis of TCR cDNA relied on 5'RACE template switching, a step that introduced a universal primer site along with unique molecular identifiers. Priming of cDNA synthesis was performed from both the TCR alpha and TCR beta constant segments. Library amplification involved two PCR steps, and the second step added sample barcodes and sequencing adapters. Libraries were sequenced on Illumina HiSeq 2500 (2x100 bp) or NovaSeq (2x150 bp). The study's own analysis went as follows. MIGEC handled demultiplexing of reads and collapsing into UMI consensus sequences, while MiXCR performed V(D)J alignment. Using edgeR on replicate PBMC samples, clonotypes were called vaccine-responding if FDR was below 0.01 and the log2 fold change was above 5 up to day 15. CD4 or CD8 identity was assigned to each bulk clonotype according to whether the clonotype was present at higher abundance in the sequenced CD4 repertoire or the sequenced CD8 repertoire. TCRdb ran its own pipeline on the public reads, namely fastp trimming at Q25 and MiXCR clone calling, and kept in-frame beta chains. Identical CDR3 proteins give one entry, which carries the most common genes and DNA. For this entry, the V and J calls and clone size follow TCRdb and not the study's own pipeline. The sample profile shows roughly 500,000 distinct CDR3 sequences; 15% to 20% of them were found once. The ten largest make up roughly an eighth of the sample.

This material consisted of PBMCs, taken 15 days after the yellow fever booster vaccination. Recombination joined TRBV7-2 with TRBJ2-2; no D gene is confidently identified. The source is a man aged 25-40 years who received the YFV17D yellow fever vaccine. The CDR3 reads as follows: CASSLVGGELFF. The DNA is as follows: TGTGCCAGCAGCTTAGTTGGCGGGGAGCTGTTTTTT.